A selection of T cell receptor beta chains follows, all from one sample in a study of blood T cell repertoires in COVID-19. Only in-frame clones appear in the TCRdb table, and some are missing; sequencing was by immunoSEQ multiplex PCR. The table includes roughly 62,000 clones, approximately 80% detected once. The sequenced sample was peripheral blood. The source of these receptors is a man aged 30 to 39 with COVID-19, enrolled during active disease. The CDR3 runs from the conserved cysteine through the conserved F or W. D genes are given only for firm matches. Clone size is given for some rows only: seen once, a few or many times, or a class if the clone is expanded.

J gene,V gene,D gene,clone size,CDR3 DNA,CDR3 protein
TRBJ1-5,TRBV2,TRBD1,-,TGTGCCAGCAGTGAACAACAGGGGGCGAATCAGCCCCAGCATTTT,CASSEQQGANQPQHF
TRBJ2-7,TRBV6-2/TRBV6-3,TRBD2,few,TGTGCCAGCAGTTACTCTCCGACTAGCGGGAGTCTCTACGAGCAGTACTTC,CASSYSPTSGSLYEQYF
TRBJ1-3,TRBV9,TRBD1,-,TGTGCCAGCAGCGCACCGAGGGGGGACAGGGGGCCTGGAAACACCATATATTTT,CASSAPRGDRGPGNTIYF
TRBJ2-7,TRBV4-1,TRBD1,-,TGCGCCAGCAGCCAGGCCTCCACAGGGGGCGAGCAGTACTTC,CASSQASTGGEQYF
TRBJ2-2,TRBV19,TRBD1,-,TGTGCCAGTAGGCAAGGGGGCGCCAGCACCGGGGAGCTGTTTTTT,CASRQGGASTGELFF
TRBJ1-5,TRBV18,-,few,TGTGCCAGCTCAACCGGGAGGCCCAATCAGCCCCAGCATTTT,CASSTGRPNQPQHF
TRBJ2-2,TRBV15,-,few,TGTGCCACCAGCAGAGAACGGGCCGGGGAGCTGTTTTTT,CATSRERAGELFF
TRBJ1-3,TRBV6-4,TRBD1,few,TGTGCCAGCAGCTCTGGGACAGTCCTCTCTGGAAACACCATATATTTT,CASSSGTVLSGNTIYF
TRBJ1-1,TRBV2,TRBD1,-,TGTGCCAGACAGGGGGCGCACACTGAAGCTTTCTTT,CARQGAHTEAFF
TRBJ2-1,TRBV10-1,TRBD2,-,TGCGCCAGCGGGAGAGCGGGGATAGACAATGAGCAGTTCTTC,CASGRAGIDNEQFF
TRBJ2-1,TRBV24-1,TRBD2,-,TGTGCCACCAGTGAACGGACTAGCGGGAGGGAGGAGCAGTTCTTC,CATSERTSGREEQFF
TRBJ1-5,TRBV28,TRBD1,-,TGTGCCAGCCGGGACAGGGGCGGGAGCAATCAGCCCCAGCATTTT,CASRDRGGSNQPQHF
TRBJ2-3,TRBV9,-,-,TGTGCCAGCAGCGTAGGGGCCGGGAGACTGGATACGCAGTATTTT,CASSVGAGRLDTQYF
TRBJ2-7,TRBV10-3,-,-,TGTGCCATCAGTGAGGGAGACGAGCAGTACTTC,CAISEGDEQYF
TRBJ1-1,TRBV30,TRBD1,-,TGTGCCTGGAGGGACAGGGGCTGGAGTGAAGCTTTCTTT,CAWRDRGWSEAFF
TRBJ2-2,TRBV24-1,-,-,TGTGCCACCAGTGACACGAACACCGGGGAGCTGTTTTTT,CATSDTNTGELFF
TRBJ2-1,TRBV12-3/TRBV12-4,-,-,TGTGCCAGCAGTTTTGGGGGAGGCATTGAGCAGTTCTTC,CASSFGGGIEQFF
TRBJ2-7,TRBV5-4,TRBD1,-,TGTGCCAGCAGCTTGTTTTCGGGACAGGGACACTACGAGCAGTACTTC,CASSLFSGQGHYEQYF
TRBJ1-2,TRBV6-1,-,-,TGTGCCAGCAGTGATGGAGGAAACTATGGCTACACCTTC,CASSDGGNYGYTF
TRBJ1-4,TRBV5-5,-,-,TGTGCCAGCAGCTTTACGCCGGGGGGTAATGAAAAACTGTTTTTT,CASSFTPGGNEKLFF
TRBJ1-6,TRBV19,-,-,TGTGCCAGTAGAGAGACGGTACAGGGTTGGTCACCCCTCCACTTT,CASRETVQGWSPLHF
TRBJ2-3,TRBV11-2,TRBD2,-,TGTGCCAGCAGCCTCGGGACTAGCGGGAGGGCAACAGATACGCAGTATTTT,CASSLGTSGRATDTQYF
TRBJ2-7,TRBV29-1,TRBD2,-,TGCAGCGGGCGGACTAGCGGGAGCTACGAGCAGTACTTC,CSGRTSGSYEQYF
TRBJ1-3,TRBV6-2/TRBV6-3,-,-,TGTGCCAGCAGTAACCGGCGGCCTGGAAACACCATATATTTT,CASSNRRPGNTIYF
TRBJ2-1,TRBV7-2,TRBD1,-,TGTGCCAGCAGCCCCCAACAGGGGGCAGGCGGTGAGCAGTTCTTC,CASSPQQGAGGEQFF
TRBJ2-7,TRBV9,TRBD2,-,TGTGCCAGCAGCGGAGCGGGGACCTACGAGCAGTACTTC,CASSGAGTYEQYF
TRBJ2-1,TRBV2,TRBD2,once,TGTGCCAGCAAGCGTAGCGGGAGGTGGGATGAGCAGTTCTTC,CASKRSGRWDEQFF
TRBJ1-2,TRBV24-1,TRBD1,-,TGTGCCACCAGTGATACCGGGACAGGGGGGTCCTATGGCTACACCTTC,CATSDTGTGGSYGYTF
TRBJ1-1,TRBV29-1,-,-,TGCAGCGTCCGGACATATGAAGCTTTCTTT,CSVRTYEAFF
TRBJ1-1,TRBV5-4,-,-,TGTGCCAGCAGCCCGACGGAGATGAACACTGAAGCTTTCTTT,CASSPTEMNTEAFF
TRBJ1-6,TRBV27,TRBD1,-,TGTGCCAGCAGGCCCTTCCACCCCTCAGGGGGTTATAATTCACCCCTCCACTTT,CASRPFHPSGGYNSPLHF
TRBJ1-5,TRBV5-1,-,-,TGCGCCAGCAGCGAGGGTCCGGGGCAGCCCCAGCATTTT,CASSEGPGQPQHF
TRBJ2-7,TRBV11-3,TRBD2,few,TGTGCCAGCAGCCCAGGTAGGGCGCGGACTAGCTACGAGCAGTACTTC,CASSPGRARTSYEQYF
TRBJ1-5,TRBV4-1,-,-,TGCGCCAGCAGCGGCGGGGCGCGGGGACAGCCCCAGCATTTT,CASSGGARGQPQHF
TRBJ2-1,TRBV5-5,TRBD1,-,TGTGCCAGCAGCTCCGGGACAGGGGTGTACAATGAGCAGTTCTTC,CASSSGTGVYNEQFF
TRBJ2-3,TRBV5-6,-,once,TGTGCCAGCAGCCCCGGGACTCTAAGCACAGATACGCAGTATTTT,CASSPGTLSTDTQYF
TRBJ2-3,TRBV6-4,TRBD1,-,TGTGCCAGCAGTCGGACAGGGGGCACAGATACGCAGTATTTT,CASSRTGGTDTQYF
TRBJ2-7,TRBV7-2,-,-,TGTGCCAGCAGCTCGACAGCGCCATCCTACGAGCAGTACTTC,CASSSTAPSYEQYF
TRBJ2-7,TRBV12-5,TRBD1,-,TGTGCTAGTGGCCCCGGGACAGGGACCTACGAGCAGTACTTC,CASGPGTGTYEQYF
TRBJ2-3,TRBV28,TRBD2,-,TGTGCCAGCAGTCCTAGCGGGATTAGCACAGATACGCAGTATTTT,CASSPSGISTDTQYF
TRBJ2-1,TRBV10-3,TRBD2,once,TGTGCCATCAGTGCCCTTGGGGGTAGCGGGAGTATCTATGAGCAGTTCTTC,CAISALGGSGSIYEQFF
TRBJ1-2,TRBV9,-,once,TGTGCCAGCAGCATGCAGGGTGGGGTGAACTATGGCTACACCTTC,CASSMQGGVNYGYTF
TRBJ2-7,TRBV5-6,-,once,TGTGCCAGCAGCTCCCCGAATAGCGGAGTCTCCTACGAGCAGTACTTC,CASSSPNSGVSYEQYF
TRBJ1-6,TRBV7-2,-,-,TGTGCCAGCTGTAGCTCCTATAATTCACCCCTCCACTTT,CASCSSYNSPLHF
TRBJ2-1,TRBV25-1,TRBD1,once,TGTGCCAGCAGTGAAGGGACAGGTCATAAAGGGGTCAATGAGCAGTTCTTC,CASSEGTGHKGVNEQFF
TRBJ1-6,TRBV5-1,-,-,TGCGCCAGCAGCCCCTCAGGTCCTAACCCTGGTTCACCCCTCCACTTT,CASSPSGPNPGSPLHF
TRBJ2-1,TRBV5-5,TRBD2,once,TGTGCCAGCAGCTTCGAGCGGGAGAGCGGGTACAATGAGCAGTTCTTC,CASSFERESGYNEQFF
TRBJ2-7,TRBV19,-,-,TGTGCCAGTAGTACAAGCAGGGGAAGGGAGCAGTACTTC,CASSTSRGREQYF
TRBJ1-1,TRBV6-6,-,-,TGTGCCAGCAGTTCCTCCGGGACTGGGAACACTGAAGCTTTCTTT,CASSSSGTGNTEAFF
TRBJ2-1,TRBV19,TRBD2,-,TGTGCCAGTAGTAAGCCGACTAGCGGGCCGGTCCGGTTCTTC,CASSKPTSGPVRFF
TRBJ1-6,TRBV4-2,TRBD1,few,TGTGCCAGCAGAACGGGACAGGACCTCCACTTT,CASRTGQDLHF
TRBJ1-2,TRBV9,-,-,TGTGCCAGCAGCCTCAGCTTGACAACTTATGGCTACACCTTC,CASSLSLTTYGYTF